This TCR beta chain was profiled in a study of shared clonotypes between healthy human individuals. In the study's own analysis: As immunoSEQ supplied junction-only sequences (without quality scores), filtering differed. The assay was immunoSEQ multiplex PCR, and TCRdb's table has in-frame clones only and misses some. That table furnishes V, J and clone size, whereas the DNA furnished D and trimming. This table has about 1 million clones, about 75% appearing once. Every contributor of samples was a Caucasian grown-up residing in Nashville, Tennessee. The source is a man aged 18 to 35 in good health. What was sequenced was memory CD4+ T cells sorted from blood. Documented subset: CD45RA-negative fraction.

The CDR3 spells CASSYVRWGYEQYF. The DNA for the CDR3 is TGTGCCAGCAGCTACGTCCGGTGGGGCTACGAGCAGTACTTC. The V call is TRBV14, the J call TRBJ2-7; D gene uncertain. V was pared by 5 bases and J by 3 bases, with 14 bases between. From germline, CDR1 is SGHDN and CDR2 FVKESK. The CDR3 is 14 residues long.